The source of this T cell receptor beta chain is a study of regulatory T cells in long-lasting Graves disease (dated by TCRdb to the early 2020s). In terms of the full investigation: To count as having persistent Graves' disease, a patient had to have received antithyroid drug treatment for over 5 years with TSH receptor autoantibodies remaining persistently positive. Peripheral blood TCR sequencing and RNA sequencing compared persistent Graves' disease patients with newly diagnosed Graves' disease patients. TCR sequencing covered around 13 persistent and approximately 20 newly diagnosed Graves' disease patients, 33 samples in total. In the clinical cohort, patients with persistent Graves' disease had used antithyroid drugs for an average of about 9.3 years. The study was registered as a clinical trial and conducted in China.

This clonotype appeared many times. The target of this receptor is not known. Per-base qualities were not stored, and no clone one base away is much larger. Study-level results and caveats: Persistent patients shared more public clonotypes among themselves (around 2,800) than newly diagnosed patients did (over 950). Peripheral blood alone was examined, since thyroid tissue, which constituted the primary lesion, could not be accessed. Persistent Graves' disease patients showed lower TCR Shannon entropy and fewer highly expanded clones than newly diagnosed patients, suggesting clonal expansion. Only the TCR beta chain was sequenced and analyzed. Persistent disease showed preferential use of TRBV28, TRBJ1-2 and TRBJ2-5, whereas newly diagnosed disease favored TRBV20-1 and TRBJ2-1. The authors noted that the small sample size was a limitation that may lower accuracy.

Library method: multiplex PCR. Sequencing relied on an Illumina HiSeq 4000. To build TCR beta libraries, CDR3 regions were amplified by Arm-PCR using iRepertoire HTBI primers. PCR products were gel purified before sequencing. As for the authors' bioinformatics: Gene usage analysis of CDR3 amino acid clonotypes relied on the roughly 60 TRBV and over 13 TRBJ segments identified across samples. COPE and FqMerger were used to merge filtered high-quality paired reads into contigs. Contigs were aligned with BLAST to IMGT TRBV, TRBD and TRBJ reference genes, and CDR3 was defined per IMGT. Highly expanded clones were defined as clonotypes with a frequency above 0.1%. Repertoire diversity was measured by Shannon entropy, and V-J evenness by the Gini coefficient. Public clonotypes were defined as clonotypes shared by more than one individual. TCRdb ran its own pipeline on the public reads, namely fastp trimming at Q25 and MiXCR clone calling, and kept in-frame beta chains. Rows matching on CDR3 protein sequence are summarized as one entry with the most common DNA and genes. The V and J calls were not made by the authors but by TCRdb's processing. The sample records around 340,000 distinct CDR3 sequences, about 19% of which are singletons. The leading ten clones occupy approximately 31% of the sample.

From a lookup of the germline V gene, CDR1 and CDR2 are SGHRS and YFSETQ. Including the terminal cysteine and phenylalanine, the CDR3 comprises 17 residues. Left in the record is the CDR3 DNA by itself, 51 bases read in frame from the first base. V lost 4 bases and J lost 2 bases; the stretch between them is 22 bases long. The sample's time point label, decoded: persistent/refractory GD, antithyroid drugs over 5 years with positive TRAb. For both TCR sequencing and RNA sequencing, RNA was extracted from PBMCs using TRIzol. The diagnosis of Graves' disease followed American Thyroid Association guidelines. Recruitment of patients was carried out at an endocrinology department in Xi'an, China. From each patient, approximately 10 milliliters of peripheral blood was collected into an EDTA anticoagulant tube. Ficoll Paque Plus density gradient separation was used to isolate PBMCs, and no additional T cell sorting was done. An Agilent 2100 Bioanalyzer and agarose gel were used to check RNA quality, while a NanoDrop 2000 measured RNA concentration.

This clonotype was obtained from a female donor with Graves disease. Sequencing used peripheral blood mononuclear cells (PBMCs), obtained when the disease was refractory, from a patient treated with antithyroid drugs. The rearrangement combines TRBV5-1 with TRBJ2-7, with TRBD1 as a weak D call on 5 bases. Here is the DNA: TGCGCCAGCAGCGCCACCGCCGACAGTTTTGGCGCCTACGAGCAGTACTTC. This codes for CASSATADSFGAYEQYF.